This is a list of T cell receptor beta chains from one sample in a study of PD-1 blockade in mismatch repair-deficient tumors. Sequencing used immunoSEQ multiplex PCR; TCRdb keeps in-frame clones, though not all of them. There are 40,000 to 65,000 clones in the sample; about 85% occur only once, and 6.5% to 9% lies in the top ten. The sequenced sample was peripheral blood, obtained 20 weeks after starting pembrolizumab. The source of these receptors is an adult with mismatch repair-deficient cancer. Both conserved end residues are trimmed from each CDR3.

V gene,J gene,CDR3 protein
TRBV11-3,TRBJ2-3,ASSDRQGATDTQY
TRBV4-3,TRBJ2-1,ASSQELAGVGEQF
TRBV29-1,TRBJ1-1,SVEWRGTEAF
TRBV5-1,TRBJ1-1,ASSLGQGLGKAF
TRBV4-3,TRBJ1-4,ASSQDLEGEKGSLAEKLF
TRBV2,TRBJ2-7,ASSFSYEQY
TRBV7-2,TRBJ2-5,ASSRAAGGSQETQY
TRBV5-4,TRBJ2-2,ASTLGASGTGELF
TRBV7-9,TRBJ2-7,ASSQDLSSYEQY
TRBV5-5,TRBJ1-5,ASSLDEGINQPQH
TRBV13,TRBJ1-5,ASSRGQRDQPQH
TRBV25-1,TRBJ2-1,ASSALVNEQF
TRBV5-4,TRBJ1-1,ASSLPSNTEAF
TRBV9,TRBJ2-1,ASSVATYNEQF
TRBV30,TRBJ1-1,AWRSNTEAF
TRBV5-1,TRBJ2-3,ASTPAGGTSTDTQY
TRBV11-2,TRBJ2-5,ASSSGTSGRAGETQY
TRBV7-2,TRBJ2-7,ASSPRAGVGWEQY
TRBV30,TRBJ1-1,AELAWETEAF
TRBV27,TRBJ2-3,ASSLLAGLAEPADTQY
TRBV6-6,TRBJ1-2,ASSSGTARVYT
TRBV7-3,TRBJ2-3,ASSLTGGPTDTQY
TRBV7-9,TRBJ2-1,ASSWDRAYYNEQF
TRBV6-5,TRBJ2-7,ASSYPLIQDQQY
TRBV7-3,TRBJ2-2,ASSSPGPRGTGELF
TRBV29-1,TRBJ2-7,SVAQGADEQY
TRBV11-2,TRBJ2-7,ASSFPTSGFPNQVEQY
TRBV27,TRBJ2-1,ASSHLGQGNEQF
TRBV7-6,TRBJ1-3,ASGDRGLSGNTIY
TRBV5-6,TRBJ2-5,ASSSPIQGKLETQY
TRBV19,TRBJ1-2,ASKLGQNDYGYT
TRBV23-1,TRBJ1-4,ARPTPDRVGSTNEKLF
TRBV5-1,TRBJ2-1,ASSPGLAGYLNEQF
TRBV5-4,TRBJ2-3,ASSLLDPSTDTQY
TRBV18,TRBJ2-7,ASSPRGSEQY
TRBV5-1,TRBJ2-7,ASSLGTGGEQY
TRBV7-2,TRBJ2-7,ASSSSGGTFYEQY
TRBV27,TRBJ1-5,ASSSRQGNQPQH
TRBV5-5,TRBJ2-5,ASSLTGTSGRAWETQY
TRBV5-5,TRBJ1-1,ASSLRPLNTEAF
TRBV2,TRBJ1-1,ASSSRTGQTEAF
TRBV2,TRBJ2-5,ASSNLQETQY
TRBV30,TRBJ1-2,AWNNGGGVGYT
TRBV7-9,TRBJ2-6,ASSPSRGLSSGANVLT
TRBV14,TRBJ2-1,ASSQGGRGLTSSYNEQF
TRBV4-1,TRBJ2-1,ASSQVGGNRGRNEQF
TRBV19,TRBJ2-2,ASSLEGYTGELF
TRBV19,TRBJ2-7,ASSIRTDVGLEQY
TRBV4-2,TRBJ1-3,ASSQGMGGNTIY
TRBV9,TRBJ2-2,ASSVAIATNTGELF
TRBV18,TRBJ1-2,ASSLNDQGSLGGYT
TRBV19,TRBJ1-2,ASSIGRVNGYT
TRBV19,TRBJ2-7,ASSSRGQLII